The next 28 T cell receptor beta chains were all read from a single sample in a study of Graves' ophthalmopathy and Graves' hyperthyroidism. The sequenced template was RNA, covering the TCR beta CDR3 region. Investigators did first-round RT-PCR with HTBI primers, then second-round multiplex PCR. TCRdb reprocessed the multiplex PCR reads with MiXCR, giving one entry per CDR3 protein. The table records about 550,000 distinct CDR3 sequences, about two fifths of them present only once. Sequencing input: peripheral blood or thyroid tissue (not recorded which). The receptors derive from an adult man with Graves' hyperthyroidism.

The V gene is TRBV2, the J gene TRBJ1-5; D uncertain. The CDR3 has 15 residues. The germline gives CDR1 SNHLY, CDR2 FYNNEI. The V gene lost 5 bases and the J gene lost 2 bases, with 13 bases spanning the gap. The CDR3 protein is CASSPAGSGNQPQHF. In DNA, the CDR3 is TGTGCCAGCAGTCCAGCCGGGTCTGGCAATCAGCCCCAGCATTTT.

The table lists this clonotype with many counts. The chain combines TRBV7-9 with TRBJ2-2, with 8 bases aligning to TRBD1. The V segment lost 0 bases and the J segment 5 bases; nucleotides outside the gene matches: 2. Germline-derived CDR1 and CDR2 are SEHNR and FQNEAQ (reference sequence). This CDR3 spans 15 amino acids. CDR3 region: CASSLARQGTGELFF. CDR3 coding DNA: TGTGCCAGCAGCTTAGCGCGACAGGGGACCGGGGAGCTGTTTTTT.

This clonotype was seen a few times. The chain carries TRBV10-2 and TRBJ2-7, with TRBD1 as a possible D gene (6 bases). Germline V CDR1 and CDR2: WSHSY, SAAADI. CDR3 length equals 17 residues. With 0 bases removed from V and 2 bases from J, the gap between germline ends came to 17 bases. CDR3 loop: CASSESSNRVSAYEQYF. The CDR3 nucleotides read TGCGCCAGCAGTGAGTCGTCGAACAGGGTCTCGGCCTACGAGCAGTACTTC.

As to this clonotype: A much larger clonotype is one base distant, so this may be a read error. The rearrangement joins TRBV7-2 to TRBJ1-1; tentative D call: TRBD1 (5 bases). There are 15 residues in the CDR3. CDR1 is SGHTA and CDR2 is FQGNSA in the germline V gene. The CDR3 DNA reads TGTGCCAGCAGCTTAGGGGTGTTAGGGGTGACTGAAACTTTCTTT. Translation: CASSLGVLGVTETFF.

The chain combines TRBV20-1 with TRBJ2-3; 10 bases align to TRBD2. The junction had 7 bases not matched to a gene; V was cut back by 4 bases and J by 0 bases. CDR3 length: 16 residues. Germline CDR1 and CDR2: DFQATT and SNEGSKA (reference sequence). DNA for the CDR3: TGCAGTGCTACCCCAAGACTAGCGGGTAGCACAGATACGCAGTATTTT. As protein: CSATPRLAGSTDTQYF.

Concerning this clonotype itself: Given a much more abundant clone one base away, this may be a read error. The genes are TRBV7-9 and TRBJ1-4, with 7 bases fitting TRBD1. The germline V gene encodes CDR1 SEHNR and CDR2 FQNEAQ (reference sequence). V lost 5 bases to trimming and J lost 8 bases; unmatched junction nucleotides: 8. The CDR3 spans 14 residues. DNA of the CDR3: TGTGCCAGCAGCCTAGGGACAGTTGGGGAAAAACTGTTTTTT. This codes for CASSLGTVGEKLFF.

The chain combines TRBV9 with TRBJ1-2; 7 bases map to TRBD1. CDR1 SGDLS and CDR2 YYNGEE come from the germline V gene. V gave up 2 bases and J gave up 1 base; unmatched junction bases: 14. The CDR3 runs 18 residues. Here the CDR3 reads CASSVGNLGTEFNYGYTF. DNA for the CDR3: TGTGCCAGCAGCGTTGGAAATTTAGGGACAGAATTTAACTATGGCTACACCTTC.

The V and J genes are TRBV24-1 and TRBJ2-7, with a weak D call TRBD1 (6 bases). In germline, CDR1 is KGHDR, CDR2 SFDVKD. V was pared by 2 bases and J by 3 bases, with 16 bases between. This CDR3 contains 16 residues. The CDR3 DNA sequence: TGTGCCACCAGTGATTGGGGGCAAGAGACCGTCTACGAGCAGTACTTC. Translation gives CATSDWGQETVYEQYF.

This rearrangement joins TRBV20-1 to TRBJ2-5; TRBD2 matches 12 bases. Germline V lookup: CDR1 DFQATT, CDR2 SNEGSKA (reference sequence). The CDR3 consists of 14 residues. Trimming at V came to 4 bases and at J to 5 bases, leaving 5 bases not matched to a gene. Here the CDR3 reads CSATSGGVGETQYF. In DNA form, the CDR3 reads TGCAGTGCTACTAGCGGGGGGGTTGGGGAGACCCAGTACTTC.

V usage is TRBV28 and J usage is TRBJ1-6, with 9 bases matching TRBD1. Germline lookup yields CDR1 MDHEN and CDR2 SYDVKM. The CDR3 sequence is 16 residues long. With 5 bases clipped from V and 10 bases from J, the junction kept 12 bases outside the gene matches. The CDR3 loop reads CASSIHRGRRLSPLHF. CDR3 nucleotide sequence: TGTGCCAGCAGTATCCACAGGGGGCGGAGATTGTCACCCCTCCACTTT.

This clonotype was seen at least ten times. CDR3 nucleotide sequence: TGTGCCAGCAGGAGGACAGGTGGATCGGTTGGAGAGACCCAGTACTTC. Amino acid sequence: CASRRTGGSVGETQYF. This chain links TRBV2 with TRBJ2-5; 7 nucleotides match TRBD1. Germline CDR1 and CDR2: SNHLY and FYNNEI. V was pared by 6 bases and J by 4 bases, with 14 bases of the junction left unmatched. The CDR3 extends over 16 amino acids.

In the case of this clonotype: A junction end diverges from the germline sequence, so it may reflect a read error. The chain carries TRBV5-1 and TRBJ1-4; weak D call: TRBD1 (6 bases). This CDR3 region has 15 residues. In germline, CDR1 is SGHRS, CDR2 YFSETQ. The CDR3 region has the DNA TGCGCCAGCAGCTTGGCCGAGGGGGTAGAAGAAAGACTGTTTTTT. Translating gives CASSLAEGVEERLFF. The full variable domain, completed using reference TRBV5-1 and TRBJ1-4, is KAGVTQTPRYLIKTRGQQVTLSCSPISGHRSVSWYQQTPGQGLQFLFEYFSETQRNKGNFPGRFSGRQFSNSRSEMNVSTLELGDSALYLCASSLAEGVEERLFFGSGTQLSVL.

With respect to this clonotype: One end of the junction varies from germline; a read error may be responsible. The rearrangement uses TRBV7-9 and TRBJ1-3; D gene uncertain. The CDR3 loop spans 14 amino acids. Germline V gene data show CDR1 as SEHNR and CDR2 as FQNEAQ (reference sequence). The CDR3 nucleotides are TGCGCCAGCAGTCTACAGAGCTCTGGAAACGCCATATATTTT. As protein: CASSLQSSGNAIYF.

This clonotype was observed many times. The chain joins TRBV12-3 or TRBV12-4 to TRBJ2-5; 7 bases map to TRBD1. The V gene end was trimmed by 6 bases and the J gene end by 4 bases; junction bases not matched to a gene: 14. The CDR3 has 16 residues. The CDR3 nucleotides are TGTGCCAGCAGCCGGAACGACAGGGATTCAGTAGAGACCCAGTACTTC. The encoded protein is CASSRNDRDSVETQYF.

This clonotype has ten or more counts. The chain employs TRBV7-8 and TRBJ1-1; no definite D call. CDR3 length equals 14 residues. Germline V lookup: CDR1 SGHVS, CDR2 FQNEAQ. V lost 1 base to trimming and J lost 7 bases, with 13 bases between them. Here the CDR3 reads CASSLESARDEAFF. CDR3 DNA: TGTGCCAGCAGCTTAGAAAGTGCGAGGGATGAAGCTTTCTTT.

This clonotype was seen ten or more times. The DNA of the CDR3 is TGCAGCGACAGGGTGGACACAGATACGCAGTATTTT. This sequence encodes CSDRVDTDTQYF. This chain uses TRBV29-1 with TRBJ2-3, with a weak D call TRBD1 (6 bases). Germline-derived CDR1 and CDR2 are SQVTM and ANQGSEA. The CDR3 totals 12 residues. With 7 bases removed from V and 2 bases from J, the gap between germline ends came to 10 bases.

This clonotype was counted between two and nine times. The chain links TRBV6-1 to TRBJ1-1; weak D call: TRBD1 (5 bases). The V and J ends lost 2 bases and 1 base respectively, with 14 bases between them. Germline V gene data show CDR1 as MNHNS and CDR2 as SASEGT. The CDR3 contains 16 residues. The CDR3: CASSEREGRKNTEAFF. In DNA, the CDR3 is TGTGCCAGCAGTGAAAGGGAGGGGCGAAAGAACACTGAAGCTTTCTTT.

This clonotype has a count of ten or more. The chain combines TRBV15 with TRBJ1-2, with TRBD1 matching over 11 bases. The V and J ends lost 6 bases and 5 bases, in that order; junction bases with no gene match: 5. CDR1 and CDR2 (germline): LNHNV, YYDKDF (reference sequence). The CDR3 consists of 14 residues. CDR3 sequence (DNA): TGTGCCACCAGTTCCGGGACAGGGGGGTATGGCTACACCTTC. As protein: CATSSGTGGYGYTF.

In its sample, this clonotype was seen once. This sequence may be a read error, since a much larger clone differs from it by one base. CDR3 amino acids: CASSSDSVNTEAFF. The CDR3 DNA reads as TGCGCCAGCAGCTCGGACAGCGTGAACACTGAAGCTTTCTTT. The chain has TRBV5-1 and TRBJ1-1; D perhaps matches TRBD1 (6 bases). Trimming removed 3 bases at V and 0 bases at J, with 9 bases between. Per germline, CDR1 SGHRS and CDR2 YFSETQ. This CDR3 comprises 14 residues.

The CDR3 DNA reads TGTGCCAGCAGTCCCCCGGCAGGGGGCATATATTTT. Protein: CASSPPAGGIYF. The gene calls are TRBV7-4 and TRBJ1-3, with 7 bases identical to TRBD1. From germline, CDR1 is SGHVT and CDR2 SQSDAQ. V shed 6 bases and J 12 bases; nucleotides not matched to a gene: 8. CDR3 length equals 12 residues.

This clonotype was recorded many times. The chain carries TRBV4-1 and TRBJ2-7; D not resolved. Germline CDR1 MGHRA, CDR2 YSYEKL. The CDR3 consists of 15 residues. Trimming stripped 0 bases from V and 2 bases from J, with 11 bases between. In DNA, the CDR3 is TGCGCCAGCAGCCAAGAGCAGGCTGCAGCCTACGAGCAGTACTTC. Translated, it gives CASSQEQAAAYEQYF.

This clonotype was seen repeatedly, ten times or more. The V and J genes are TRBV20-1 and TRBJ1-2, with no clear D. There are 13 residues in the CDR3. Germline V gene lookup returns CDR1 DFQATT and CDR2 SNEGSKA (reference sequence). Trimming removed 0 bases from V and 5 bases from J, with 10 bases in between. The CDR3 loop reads CSARDRSKYGYTF. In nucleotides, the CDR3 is TGCAGTGCTAGAGATCGCAGCAAGTATGGCTACACCTTC.

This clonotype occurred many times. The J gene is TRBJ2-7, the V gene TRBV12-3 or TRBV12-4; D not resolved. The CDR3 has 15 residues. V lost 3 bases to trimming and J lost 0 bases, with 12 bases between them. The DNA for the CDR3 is TGTGCCAGCAGTTTCGGGCACTTGAGCTCCTACGAGCAGTACTTC. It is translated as CASSFGHLSSYEQYF.

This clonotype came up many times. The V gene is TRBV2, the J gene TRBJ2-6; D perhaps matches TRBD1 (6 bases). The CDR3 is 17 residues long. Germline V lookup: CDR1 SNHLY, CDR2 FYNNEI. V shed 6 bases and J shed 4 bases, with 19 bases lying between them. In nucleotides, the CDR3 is TGTGCCAGCAGAGGGACACTGCATCGGGAAGGGGCCAACGTCCTGACTTTC. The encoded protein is CASRGTLHREGANVLTF.

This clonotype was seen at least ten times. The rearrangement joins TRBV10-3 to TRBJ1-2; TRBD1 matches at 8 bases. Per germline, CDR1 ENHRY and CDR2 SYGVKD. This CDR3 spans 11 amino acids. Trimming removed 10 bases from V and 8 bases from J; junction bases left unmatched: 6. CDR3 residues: CATTDRGGYTF. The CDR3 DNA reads TGTGCCACCACTGACAGGGGCGGCTACACCTTC.

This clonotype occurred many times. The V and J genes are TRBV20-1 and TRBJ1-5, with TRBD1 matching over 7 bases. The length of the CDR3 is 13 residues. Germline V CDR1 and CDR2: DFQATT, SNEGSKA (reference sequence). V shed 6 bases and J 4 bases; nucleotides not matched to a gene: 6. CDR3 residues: CSAKDRINQPQHF. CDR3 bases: TGCAGTGCGAAGGACAGGATAAATCAGCCCCAGCATTTT.

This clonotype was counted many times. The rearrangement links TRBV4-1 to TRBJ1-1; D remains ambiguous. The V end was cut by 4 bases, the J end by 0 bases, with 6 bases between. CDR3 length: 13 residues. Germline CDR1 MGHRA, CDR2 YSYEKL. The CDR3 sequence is CASSRTLNTEAFF. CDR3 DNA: TGCGCCAGCAGCCGGACCTTGAACACTGAAGCTTTCTTT.

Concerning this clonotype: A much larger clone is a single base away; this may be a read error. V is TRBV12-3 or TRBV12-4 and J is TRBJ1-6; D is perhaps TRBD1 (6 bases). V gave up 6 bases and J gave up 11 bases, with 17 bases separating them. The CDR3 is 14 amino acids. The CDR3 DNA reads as TGTGCCAGCAGCGTAGGGGGTCAGAGCCCACCCCTCCACTTT. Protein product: CASSVGGQSPPLHF.